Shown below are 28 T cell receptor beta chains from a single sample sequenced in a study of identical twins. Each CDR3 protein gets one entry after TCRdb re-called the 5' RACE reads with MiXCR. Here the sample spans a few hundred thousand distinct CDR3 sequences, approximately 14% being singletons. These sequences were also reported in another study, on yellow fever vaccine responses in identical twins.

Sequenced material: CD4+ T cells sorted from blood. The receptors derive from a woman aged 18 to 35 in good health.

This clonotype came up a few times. For the CDR3, the DNA is TGTGCCAGTGCGGGGGGCCCCCAAGAGACCCAGTACTTC. Its translation is CASAGGPQETQYF. The chain couples TRBV7-2 to TRBJ2-5; TRBD2 aligns across 8 bases. CDR1 and CDR2 from the germline V gene are SGHTA and FQGNSA. V lost 9 bases and J lost 1; bases outside the gene matches: 4. This CDR3 is 13 amino acids long. Supplemented by reference TRBV7-2 and TRBJ2-5, the full variable domain reads GAGVSQSPSNKVTEKGKDVELRCDPISGHTALYWYRQSLGQGLEFLIYFQGNSAPDKSGLPSDRFSAERTGGSVSTLTIQRTQQEDSAVYLCASAGGPQETQYFGPGTRLLVL.

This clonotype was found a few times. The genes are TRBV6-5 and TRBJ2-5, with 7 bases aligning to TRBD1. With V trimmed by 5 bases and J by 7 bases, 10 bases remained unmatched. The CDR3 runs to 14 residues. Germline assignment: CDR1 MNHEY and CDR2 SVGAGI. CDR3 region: CASSQGQLRTTQYF. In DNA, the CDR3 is TGTGCCAGCAGTCAGGGACAGTTAAGAACGACCCAGTACTTC.

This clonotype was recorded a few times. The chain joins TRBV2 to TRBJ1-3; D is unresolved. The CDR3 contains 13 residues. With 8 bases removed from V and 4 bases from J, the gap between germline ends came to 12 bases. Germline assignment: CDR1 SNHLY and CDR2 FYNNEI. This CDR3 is CASGRTAGNTIYF. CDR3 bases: TGTGCCAGCGGACGGACGGCAGGAAACACCATATATTTT.

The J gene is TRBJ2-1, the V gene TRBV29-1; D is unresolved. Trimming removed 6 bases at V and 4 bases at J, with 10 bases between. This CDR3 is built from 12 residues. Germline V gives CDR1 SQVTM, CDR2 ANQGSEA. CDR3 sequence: CSVQAVYNEQFF. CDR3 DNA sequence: TGCAGCGTCCAGGCAGTTTACAATGAGCAGTTCTTC.

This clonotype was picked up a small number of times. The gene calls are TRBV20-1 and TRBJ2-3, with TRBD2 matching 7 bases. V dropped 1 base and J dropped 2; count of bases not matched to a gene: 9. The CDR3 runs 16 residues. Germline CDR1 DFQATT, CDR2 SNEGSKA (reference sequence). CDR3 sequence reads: CSARAGGESFTDTQYF. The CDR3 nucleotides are TGCAGTGCTAGAGCTGGGGGGGAGAGTTTCACAGATACGCAGTATTTT.

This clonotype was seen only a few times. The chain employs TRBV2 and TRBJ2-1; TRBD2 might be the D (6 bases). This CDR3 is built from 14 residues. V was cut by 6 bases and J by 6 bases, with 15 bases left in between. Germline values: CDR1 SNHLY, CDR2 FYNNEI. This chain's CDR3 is CASSIIPGANEQFF. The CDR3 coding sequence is TGTGCCAGCAGCATTATTCCGGGAGCCAATGAGCAGTTCTTC.

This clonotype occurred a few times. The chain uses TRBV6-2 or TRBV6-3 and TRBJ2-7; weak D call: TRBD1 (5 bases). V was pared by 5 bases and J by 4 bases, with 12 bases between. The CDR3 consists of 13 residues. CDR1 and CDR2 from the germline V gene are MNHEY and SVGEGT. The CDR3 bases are TGTGCCAGCAGTGATGGACAACCTTACGAGCAGTACTTC. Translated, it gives CASSDGQPYEQYF.

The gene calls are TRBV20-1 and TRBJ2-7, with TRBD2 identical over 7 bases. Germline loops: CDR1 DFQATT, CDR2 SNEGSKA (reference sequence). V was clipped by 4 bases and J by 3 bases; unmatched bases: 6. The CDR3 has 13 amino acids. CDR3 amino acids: CSAMETSRYEQYF. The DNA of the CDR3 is TGCAGTGCTATGGAGACTAGCCGCTACGAGCAGTACTTC.

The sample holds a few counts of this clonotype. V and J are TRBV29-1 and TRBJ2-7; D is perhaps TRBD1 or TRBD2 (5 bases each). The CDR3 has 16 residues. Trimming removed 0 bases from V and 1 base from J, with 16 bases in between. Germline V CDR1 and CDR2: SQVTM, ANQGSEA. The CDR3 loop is CSVEEYGAGLSYEQYF. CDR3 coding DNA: TGCAGCGTTGAAGAGTATGGGGCGGGTCTTTCCTACGAGCAGTACTTC.

This CDR3 is CAISDVGELFF. The CDR3 DNA follows: TGTGCCATCAGTGATGTCGGGGAGCTGTTTTTT. The chain is built from TRBV10-3 and TRBJ2-2; D is unresolved. Germline V gene sequence: CDR1 ENHRY, CDR2 SYGVKD. The CDR3 runs to 11 residues. Trimming left V 3 bases short and J 7 bases short, with 3 bases between.

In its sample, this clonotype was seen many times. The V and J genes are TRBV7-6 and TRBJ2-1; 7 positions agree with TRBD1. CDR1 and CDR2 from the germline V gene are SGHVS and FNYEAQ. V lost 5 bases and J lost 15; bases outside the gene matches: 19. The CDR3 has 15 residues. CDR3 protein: CASSRTPGQTTGRFF. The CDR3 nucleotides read TGTGCCAGCAGCCGAACTCCGGGACAGACTACAGGACGGTTCTTC.

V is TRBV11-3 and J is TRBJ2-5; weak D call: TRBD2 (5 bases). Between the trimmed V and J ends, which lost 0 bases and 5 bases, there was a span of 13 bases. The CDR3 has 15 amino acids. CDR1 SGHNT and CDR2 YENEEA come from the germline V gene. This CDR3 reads CASSLDRSSWETQYF. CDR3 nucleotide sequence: TGTGCCAGCAGCTTAGATCGGTCTAGCTGGGAGACCCAGTACTTC.

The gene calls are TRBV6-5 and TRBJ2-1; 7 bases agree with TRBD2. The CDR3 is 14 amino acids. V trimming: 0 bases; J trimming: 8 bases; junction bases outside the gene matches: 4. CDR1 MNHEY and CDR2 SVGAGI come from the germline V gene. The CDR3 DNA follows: TGTGCCAGCAGTTACTCGAAGACTAGCCATGAGCAGTTCTTC. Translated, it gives CASSYSKTSHEQFF.

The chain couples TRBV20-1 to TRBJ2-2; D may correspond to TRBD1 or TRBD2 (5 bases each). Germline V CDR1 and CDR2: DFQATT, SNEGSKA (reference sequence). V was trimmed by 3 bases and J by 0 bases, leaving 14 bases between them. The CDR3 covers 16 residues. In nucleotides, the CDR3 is TGCAGTGCTAGGGGGGACCGTAAAGCGAACACCGGGGAGCTGTTTTTT. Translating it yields CSARGDRKANTGELFF.

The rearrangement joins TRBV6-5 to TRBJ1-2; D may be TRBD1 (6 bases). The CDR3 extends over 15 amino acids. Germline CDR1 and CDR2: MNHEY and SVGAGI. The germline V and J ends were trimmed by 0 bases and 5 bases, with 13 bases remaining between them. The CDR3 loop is CASSYSAQGGYGYTF. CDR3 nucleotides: TGTGCCAGCAGTTACTCAGCACAGGGCGGGTATGGCTACACCTTC.

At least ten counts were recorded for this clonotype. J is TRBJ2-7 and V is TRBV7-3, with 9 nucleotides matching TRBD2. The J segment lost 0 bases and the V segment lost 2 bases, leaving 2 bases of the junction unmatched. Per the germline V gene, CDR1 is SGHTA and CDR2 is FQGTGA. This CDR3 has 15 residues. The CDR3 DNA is TGTGCCAGCAGCTTATTAGCGGGGGCCTCCTACGAGCAGTACTTC. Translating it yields CASSLLAGASYEQYF.

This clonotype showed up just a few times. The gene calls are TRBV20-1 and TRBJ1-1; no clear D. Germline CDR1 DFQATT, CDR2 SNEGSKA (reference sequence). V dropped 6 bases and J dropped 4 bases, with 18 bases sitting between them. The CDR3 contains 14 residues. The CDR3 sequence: CSAIPSRVGTEAFF. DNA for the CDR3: TGCAGTGCCATCCCATCGAGAGTCGGCACTGAAGCTTTCTTT.

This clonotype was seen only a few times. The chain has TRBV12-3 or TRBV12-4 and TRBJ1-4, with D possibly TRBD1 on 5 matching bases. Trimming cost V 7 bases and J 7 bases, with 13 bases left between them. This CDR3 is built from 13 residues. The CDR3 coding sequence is TGTGCCAGCAACGCACCGGGGGGTGAAAAACTGTTTTTT. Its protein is CASNAPGGEKLFF.

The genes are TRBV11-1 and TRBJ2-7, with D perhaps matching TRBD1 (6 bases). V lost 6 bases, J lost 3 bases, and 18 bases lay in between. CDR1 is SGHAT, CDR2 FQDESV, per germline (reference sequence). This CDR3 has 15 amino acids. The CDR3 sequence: CASRDSKGKSYEQYF. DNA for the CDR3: TGTGCCAGCAGGGACAGCAAGGGAAAAAGCTACGAGCAGTACTTC.

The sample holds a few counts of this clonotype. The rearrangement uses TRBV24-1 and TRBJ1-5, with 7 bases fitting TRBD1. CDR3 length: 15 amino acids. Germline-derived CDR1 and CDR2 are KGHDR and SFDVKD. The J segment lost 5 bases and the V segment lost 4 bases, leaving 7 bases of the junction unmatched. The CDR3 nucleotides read TGTGCCACCAGTGACCGGGACAGCCTAGATCAGCCCCAGCATTTT. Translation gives CATSDRDSLDQPQHF.

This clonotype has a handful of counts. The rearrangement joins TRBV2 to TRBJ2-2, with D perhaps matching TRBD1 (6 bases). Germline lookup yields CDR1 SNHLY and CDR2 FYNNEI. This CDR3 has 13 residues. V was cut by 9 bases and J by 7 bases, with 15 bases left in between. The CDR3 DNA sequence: TGTGCCAGTTACCCACAGGGTGTCGGGGAGCTGTTTTTT. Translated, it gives CASYPQGVGELFF.

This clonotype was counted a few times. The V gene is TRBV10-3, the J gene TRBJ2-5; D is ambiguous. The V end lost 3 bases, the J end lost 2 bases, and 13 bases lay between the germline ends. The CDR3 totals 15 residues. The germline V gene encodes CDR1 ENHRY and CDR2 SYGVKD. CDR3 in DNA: TGTGCCATCAGTGAACGGCCACCGACACAAGAGACCCAGTACTTC. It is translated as CAISERPPTQETQYF.

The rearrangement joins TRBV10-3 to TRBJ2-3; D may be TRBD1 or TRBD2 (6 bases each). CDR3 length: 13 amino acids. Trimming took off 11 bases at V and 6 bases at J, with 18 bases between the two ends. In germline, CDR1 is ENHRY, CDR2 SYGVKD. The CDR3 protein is CAATGGWRDTQYF. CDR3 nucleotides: TGTGCCGCGACAGGAGGGTGGAGGGATACGCAGTATTTT.

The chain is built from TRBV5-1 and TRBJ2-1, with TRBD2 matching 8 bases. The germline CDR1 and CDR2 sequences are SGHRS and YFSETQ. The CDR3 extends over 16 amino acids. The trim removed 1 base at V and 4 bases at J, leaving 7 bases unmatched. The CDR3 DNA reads TGCGCCAGCAGCTTGCCCGGGACTAGTGTTTACAATGAGCAGTTCTTC. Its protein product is CASSLPGTSVYNEQFF. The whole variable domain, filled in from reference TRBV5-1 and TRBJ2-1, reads KAGVTQTPRYLIKTRGQQVTLSCSPISGHRSVSWYQQTPGQGLQFLFEYFSETQRNKGNFPGRFSGRQFSNSRSEMNVSTLELGDSALYLCASSLPGTSVYNEQFFGPGTRLTVL.

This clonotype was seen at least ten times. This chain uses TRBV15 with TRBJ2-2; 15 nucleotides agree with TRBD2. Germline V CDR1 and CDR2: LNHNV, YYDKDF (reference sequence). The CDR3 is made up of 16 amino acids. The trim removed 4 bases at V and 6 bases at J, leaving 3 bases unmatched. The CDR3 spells CATSKGTSGGSGELFF. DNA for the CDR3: TGTGCCACCAGCAAAGGGACTAGCGGGGGGTCCGGGGAGCTGTTTTTT. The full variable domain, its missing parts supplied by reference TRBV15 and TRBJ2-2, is DAMVIQNPRYQVTQFGKPVTLSCSQTLNHNVMYWYQQKSSQAPKLLFHYYDKDFNNEADTPDNFQSRRPNTSFCFLDIRSPGLGDTAMYLCATSKGTSGGSGELFFGEGSRLTVL.

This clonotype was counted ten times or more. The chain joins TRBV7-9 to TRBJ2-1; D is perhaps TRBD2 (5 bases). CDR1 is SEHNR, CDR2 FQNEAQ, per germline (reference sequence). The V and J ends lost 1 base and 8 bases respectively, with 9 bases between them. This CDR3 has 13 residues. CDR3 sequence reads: CASSLGVGDEQFF. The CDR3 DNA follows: TGTGCCAGCAGCTTAGGTGTGGGAGATGAGCAGTTCTTC.

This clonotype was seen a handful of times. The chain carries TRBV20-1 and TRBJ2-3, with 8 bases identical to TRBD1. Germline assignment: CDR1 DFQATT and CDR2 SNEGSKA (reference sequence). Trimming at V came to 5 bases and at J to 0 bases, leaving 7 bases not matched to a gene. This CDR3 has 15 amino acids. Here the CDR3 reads CSAHEGDRSTDTQYF. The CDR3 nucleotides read TGCAGTGCTCACGAGGGGGACAGGAGCACAGATACGCAGTATTTT.

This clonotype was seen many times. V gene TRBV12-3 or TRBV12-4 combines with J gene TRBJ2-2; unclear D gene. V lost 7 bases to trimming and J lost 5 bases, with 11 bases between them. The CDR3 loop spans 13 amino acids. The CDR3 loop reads CASTSTGTGELFF. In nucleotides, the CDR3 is TGTGCCAGCACCTCAACTGGTACCGGGGAGCTGTTTTTT.